Below, one T cell receptor beta chain is given with its context. Its target is not known. The data belong to a study of T cell responses to AZD1222 COVID-19 vaccine. CDR1 is SEHNR, CDR2 FQNEAQ, per germline (reference sequence). The CDR3 consists of 15 residues. V was pared by 2 bases and J by 4 bases, with 14 bases between. TCRdb's copy holds only in-frame clones and misses some; the assay was immunoSEQ multiplex PCR. In the table there are 120,000 to 150,000 clones, approximately 86% of which are singletons. Whole-study results and caveats: Epitopes outside B.1.351 and B.1.1.7 mutated regions reportedly drew nearly half of spike TCRs.

This chain joins TRBV7-9 and TRBJ1-2; tentative D call: TRBD1 (5 bases). The source of this sequence is an adult who received the MenACWY meningococcal vaccine as a control. The material sequenced was peripheral blood, taken 28 days after the second dose of the MenACWY control vaccine. CDR3 nucleotides: TGTGCCAGCAGCTTATCCTCCGGGACCCGCTATGGCTACACCTTC. Protein: CASSLSSGTRYGYTF.